Listed below are T cell receptor beta chains from one sample, sequenced in a study of memory CD4+ T cells and cytomegalovirus serostatus. The method was immunoSEQ multiplex PCR; TCRdb's version includes in-frame clones alone and lacks a portion of them. The sample has about 96,000 clones, 80% seen once. The specimen was memory CD4+ T cells from blood. Receptor source: an adult in good health and CMV-seropositive. Both conserved end residues are part of each CDR3. The D gene is left open where the match is weak. Where a row states a size, it is once, few, many or the class of an expanded clone; other rows omit it.

d_call j_call v_call clone_size cdr3_aa cdr3_nt
NA TRBJ2-7 TRBV19 NA CASSLVASSYEQYF TGTGCCAGTAGTCTGGTGGCAAGCTCCTACGAGCAGTACTTC
NA TRBJ1-5 TRBV19 NA CASSHRGQPQHF TGTGCCAGTAGCCATCGGGGGCAGCCCCAGCATTTT
TRBD2 TRBJ2-7 TRBV28 NA CASSGSSLAGDAYEQYF TGTGCCAGCAGTGGGAGCTCACTAGCGGGAGACGCCTACGAGCAGTACTTC
TRBD2 TRBJ2-1 TRBV29-1 NA CSVGFYVRRTSGPYNEQFF TGCAGCGTTGGTTTCTACGTGAGGAGGACTAGCGGACCCTACAATGAGCAGTTCTTC
NA TRBJ1-1 TRBV6-6 once CASSTTGLTEAFF TGTGCCAGCAGTACCACAGGGCTCACTGAAGCTTTCTTT
TRBD2 TRBJ2-7 TRBV7-9 NA CASSLLASGSNEQYF TGTGCCAGCAGCTTATTGGCTAGCGGGTCCAACGAGCAGTACTTC
NA TRBJ2-7 TRBV6-5 NA CASTRKTGSSYEQYF TGTGCCAGCACCAGAAAGACGGGGAGCTCCTACGAGCAGTACTTC
NA TRBJ1-5 TRBV6-6 few CASSITSNQPQHF TGTGCCAGCAGCATTACAAGCAATCAGCCCCAGCATTTT
TRBD1 TRBJ1-1 TRBV7-8 NA CASSFLELWTGSNTEAFF TGTGCCAGCAGCTTTTTAGAACTGTGGACAGGATCGAACACTGAAGCTTTCTTT
NA TRBJ1-5 TRBV19 many CASKIGNQPQHF TGTGCCAGTAAAATAGGCAATCAGCCCCAGCATTTT
NA TRBJ2-6 TRBV9 NA CASSVGVAGANVLTF TGTGCCAGCAGCGTAGGGGTGGCTGGGGCCAACGTCCTGACTTTC
NA TRBJ2-7 TRBV5-1 NA CASSPLPRGEQYF TGCGCCAGCAGCCCCCTTCCCCGGGGCGAGCAGTACTTC
TRBD1 TRBJ2-5 TRBV7-2 NA CASRHVDRGLETQYF TGTGCCAGCAGACACGTCGACAGGGGGCTCGAGACCCAGTACTTC
NA TRBJ2-7 TRBV5-5 NA CASSLNYEQYF TGTGCCAGCAGCTTGAACTACGAGCAGTACTTC
NA TRBJ2-7 TRBV29-1 NA CSVEGLGYEQYF TGCAGCGTTGAGGGGCTCGGGTACGAGCAGTACTTC
NA TRBJ2-3 TRBV11-2 NA CASSPSFPTDTQYF TGTGCCAGCAGCCCCTCCTTTCCCACAGATACGCAGTATTTT
TRBD2 TRBJ2-3 TRBV7-6 NA CASSFAFGTGGLTDTQYF TGTGCCAGCAGCTTCGCCTTTGGGACGGGAGGCCTCACAGATACGCAGTATTTT
TRBD2 TRBJ2-5 TRBV30 few CAWSSAGGPQETQYF TGTGCCTGGAGTTCAGCGGGAGGTCCCCAAGAGACCCAGTACTTC
NA TRBJ1-4 TRBV5-8 few CASSAGTWNEKLFF TGTGCCAGCAGCGCCGGAACTTGGAATGAAAAACTGTTTTTT
NA TRBJ2-2 TRBV4-3 NA CASSQRGGAGRGTGELFF TGCGCCAGCAGCCAAAGGGGGGGAGCGGGGAGGGGGACCGGGGAGCTGTTTTTT
NA TRBJ1-2 TRBV28 NA CASSRGTGGVTNGYTF TGTGCCAGCAGCCGAGGAACGGGCGGAGTAACCAATGGCTACACCTTC
NA TRBJ2-1 TRBV25-1 NA CASSEYGKGADNEQFF TGTGCCAGCAGTGAATATGGTAAGGGCGCAGACAATGAGCAGTTCTTC
NA TRBJ1-2 TRBV5-1 NA CASSLAGMWYGYTF TGCGCCAGCAGCTTGGCCGGGATGTGGTATGGCTACACCTTC
NA TRBJ1-3 TRBV5-1 NA CASSSDGNTIYF TGCGCCAGCAGCTCGGACGGAAACACCATATATTTT
TRBD1 TRBJ1-4 TRBV25-1 NA CASSATGREKLFF TGTGCCAGCAGTGCGACAGGGCGTGAAAAACTGTTTTTT
TRBD2 TRBJ2-1 TRBV13 NA CASSLIGLEVWNEQFF TGTGCCAGCAGCTTAATAGGACTAGAGGTCTGGAATGAGCAGTTCTTC
NA TRBJ1-5 TRBV29-1 NA CSVGGQGNQPQHF TGCAGCGTTGGTGGTCAGGGCAATCAGCCCCAGCATTTT
NA TRBJ2-7 TRBV5-1 NA CASSLQGYAYEQYF TGCGCCAGCAGCTTACAGGGCTATGCCTACGAGCAGTACTTC
NA TRBJ2-1 TRBV9 NA CASSARGSSYNEQFF TGTGCCAGCAGCGCCCGGGGGAGCTCCTACAATGAGCAGTTCTTC
NA TRBJ2-7 TRBV19 NA CASSARLGWTYEQYF TGTGCCAGTAGTGCTAGACTAGGATGGACCTACGAGCAGTACTTC
NA TRBJ2-3 TRBV5-1 NA CASRDGSTDTQYF TGCGCCAGCAGGGATGGGAGCACAGATACGCAGTATTTT
TRBD2 TRBJ2-7 TRBV7-2 NA CASSLHPLAGGSYEQYF TGTGCCAGCAGCTTGCACCCCCTAGCGGGAGGATCCTACGAGCAGTACTTC
TRBD2 TRBJ2-3 TRBV9 few CASSGSGGGADTQYF TGTGCCAGCAGCGGCTCGGGAGGAGGGGCAGATACGCAGTATTTT
TRBD2 TRBJ2-1 TRBV7-9 NA CASSQGLSYNEQFF TGTGCCAGCAGCCAGGGACTATCCTACAATGAGCAGTTCTTC
NA TRBJ1-5 TRBV19 NA CASTVQGPYYSNQPQHF TGTGCCAGTACAGTACAGGGTCCTTATTATAGCAATCAGCCCCAGCATTTT